Detailed here is one TCR beta chain. PCR amplification relied on 60 Vbeta primers (plus 13 Jbeta primers). The method was immunoSEQ multiplex PCR; TCRdb's version includes in-frame clones alone and lacks a portion of them. The sample holds about 140,000 clones, 80% seen once. There are 13 residues in the CDR3. V was pared by 6 bases and J by 2 bases, with 4 bases of the junction left unmatched. The germline gives CDR1 SQVTM, CDR2 ANQGSEA. This sample was taken from a study of cytomegalovirus exposure and HLA in healthy donors. The sequence derives from a man aged 50 or older in good health and CMV-seronegative. Sequenced input: PBMCs. The chain couples TRBV29-1 to TRBJ1-3, with 7 bases identical to TRBD1. DNA for the CDR3: TGCAGCGTAGCCGGGACAGCTGGAAACACCATATATTTT. It codes for CSVAGTAGNTIYF.